These 26 T cell receptor beta chains were sequenced from one sample in a study of T-cell reconstitution after alpha-beta-depleted transplantation in children. Study results and caveats: T-cell counts and diversity at one year post-transplant came mainly from newly produced T cells.

The TCRbeta library was prepared with unique molecular identifiers. TCRdb re-called the PCR reads with MiXCR, one entry per CDR3 protein. The sample includes 330,000 or so distinct CDR3 sequences, about 7.3% of them seen just once. These TCRs' antigens remain unknown. The specimen comprised peripheral blood, sampled 360 days after TCRalphabeta/CD19-depleted stem cell transplant. Source of these receptors: a female patient aged 2 to 10 who had a stem cell transplant for Fanconi anemia, so the T cells may come from the graft donor.

This clonotype was seen repeatedly, ten times or more. The chain carries TRBV5-1 and TRBJ2-2; TRBD2 might be the D (6 bases). The germline gives CDR1 SGHRS, CDR2 YFSETQ. There are 15 residues in the CDR3. Between the trimmed V and J ends, which lost 2 bases and 0 bases, there was a span of 8 bases. CDR3 sequence (DNA): TGCGCCAGCAGCTTAGGCGGGACGAACACCGGGGAGCTGTTTTTT. Encoded protein: CASSLGGTNTGELFF.

The chain recombines TRBV11-3 with TRBJ2-1; the match to TRBD2 covers 10 bases. The CDR3 extends over 16 amino acids. V shed 1 base, J shed 8 bases, and the junction held 8 bases outside the gene matches. The V gene's germline CDR1 is SGHNT and CDR2 YENEEA. This chain's CDR3 is CASSLGVAGGTDEQFF. The CDR3, as DNA: TGTGCCAGCAGCTTAGGGGTAGCGGGGGGTACCGATGAGCAGTTCTTC.

This clonotype showed up just once. This chain uses TRBV2 with TRBJ1-4; TRBD1 might be the D (6 bases). Trimming took off 5 bases at V and 8 bases at J, with 12 bases between the two ends. The CDR3 length is 13 residues. Germline V gene data show CDR1 as SNHLY and CDR2 as FYNNEI. As DNA, the CDR3 is TGTGCCAGCAGTCGGGACATCTCCGAAAAACTGTTTTTT. It specifies CASSRDISEKLFF. The entire variable domain, with the rest obtained from reference TRBV2 and TRBJ1-4, is as follows: EPEVTQTPSHQVTQMGQEVILRCVPISNHLYFYWYRQILGQKVEFLVSFYNNEISEKSEIFDDQFSVERPDGSNFTLKIRSTKLEDSAMYFCASSRDISEKLFFGSGTQLSVL.

This clonotype has ten or more counts. This CDR3 reads CASRPGTSEQFF. The CDR3 DNA is TGTGCCAGCAGACCCGGGACTAGCGAGCAGTTCTTC. V usage is TRBV7-9 and J usage is TRBJ2-1; TRBD2 matches at 9 bases. The CDR3 has 12 amino acids. V lost 6 bases to trimming and J lost 10 bases; unmatched junction nucleotides: 4. Germline assignment: CDR1 SEHNR and CDR2 FQNEAQ (reference sequence).

This clonotype appeared a few times. The gene calls are TRBV19 and TRBJ1-6; D is unresolved. CDR1 and CDR2 (germline): LNHDA, SQIVND (reference sequence). V lost 8 bases to trimming and J lost 9 bases, with 20 bases between them. This CDR3 is 15 amino acids long. The CDR3: CASQVRGISTSPLHF. CDR3 nucleotides: TGTGCCAGTCAAGTACGTGGGATTAGCACTTCACCCCTCCACTTT.

The rearrangement uses TRBV4-2 and TRBJ1-1, with D perhaps matching TRBD1 (5 bases). Germline loops: CDR1 LGHNA, CDR2 YNFKEQ. There are 19 residues in the CDR3. The V gene lost 0 bases and the J gene lost 0 bases, with 20 bases spanning the gap. The CDR3, as DNA: TGTGCCAGCAGCCAAGAGACAGTTCGCCCCACGCTGCTGAACACTGAAGCTTTCTTT. This gives the protein CASSQETVRPTLLNTEAFF.

This clonotype was recorded many times. The chain links TRBV7-7 to TRBJ2-1; D remains ambiguous. The CDR3 length is 13 residues. Trimming stripped 1 base from V and 10 bases from J, with 11 bases between. Germline loops: CDR1 SSHAT, CDR2 FNYEAQ (reference sequence). The CDR3 loop reads CASSLDGSREQFF. CDR3 coding DNA: TGTGCCAGCAGCTTAGACGGATCTCGCGAGCAGTTCTTC.

J is TRBJ1-2 and V is TRBV30, with D tentatively TRBD1 (5 bases). V was shortened by 3 bases and J by 7 bases, with 12 bases between the two germline ends. There are 12 residues in the CDR3. CDR1 and CDR2 from the germline V gene are GTSNPN and SVGIG (reference sequence). The CDR3 bases are TGTGCCTGGAGCCAGGGATCAACTGGCTACACCTTC. It translates to CAWSQGSTGYTF. Combining the CDR3 with reference TRBV30 and TRBJ1-2 gives the whole variable domain SQTIHQWPATLVQPVGSPLSLECTVEGTSNPNLYWYRQAAGRGLQLLFYSVGIGQISSEVPQNLSASRPQDRQFILSSKKLLLSDSGFYLCAWSQGSTGYTFGSGTRLTVV.

The rearrangement joins TRBV4-1 to TRBJ1-5; TRBD1 aligns across 10 bases. V lost 0 bases and J lost 5; bases outside the gene matches: 7. Germline V gives CDR1 MGHRA, CDR2 YSYEKL. The CDR3 consists of 17 residues. The CDR3 region is CASSQDTPDRGHQPQHF. Written as DNA, the CDR3 is TGCGCCAGCAGCCAAGATACACCCGACAGGGGGCATCAGCCCCAGCATTTT.

This clonotype was detected a few times. The rearrangement uses TRBV20-1 and TRBJ2-2; 12 nucleotides line up with TRBD1. This CDR3 contains 14 residues. From germline, CDR1 is DFQATT and CDR2 SNEGSKA (reference sequence). This CDR3 reads CSAKGQGAAGELFF. DNA of the CDR3: TGCAGCGCAAAGGGACAGGGGGCCGCCGGGGAGCTGTTTTTT.

This clonotype was observed at least ten times. J is TRBJ1-2 and V is TRBV7-2; D gene ambiguous. Germline-derived CDR1 and CDR2 are SGHTA and FQGNSA. This CDR3 contains 12 residues. The V end was cut by 3 bases, the J end by 5 bases, with 7 bases between. The CDR3 is CASSLGTYGYTF. CDR3 nucleotides: TGTGCCAGCAGCTTGGGAACGTATGGCTACACCTTC.

This clonotype has a count of ten or more. V and J are TRBV20-1 and TRBJ1-1, with D unresolved. Per the germline V gene, CDR1 is DFQATT and CDR2 is SNEGSKA (reference sequence). The germline V and J ends were trimmed by 3 bases and 7 bases, with 12 bases remaining between them. There are 12 residues in the CDR3. The CDR3 loop is CSASREEHEAFF. In DNA, the CDR3 is TGCAGTGCTAGCCGAGAAGAGCATGAAGCTTTCTTT.

V gene TRBV27 combines with J gene TRBJ2-2; 10 bases fit TRBD2. The CDR3 sequence is 20 residues long. V was clipped by 5 bases and J by 2 bases; unmatched bases: 17. Germline V gene sequence: CDR1 MNHEY, CDR2 SMNVEV (reference sequence). The CDR3 region is CASSTLAGGPDYPNTGELFF. CDR3 bases: TGTGCCAGCAGTACGTTAGCGGGAGGACCAGATTACCCCAACACCGGGGAGCTGTTTTTT.

This clonotype was recorded at least ten times. The chain joins TRBV10-2 to TRBJ2-3, with a weak D call TRBD1 (6 bases). V lost 3 bases and J lost 0, with 13 bases in between. CDR3 length: 16 amino acids. The germline V gene has CDR1 WSHSY and CDR2 SAAADI. The CDR3 protein is CASSEGVGGSTDTQYF. The CDR3 nucleotides are TGCGCCAGCAGTGAAGGCGTAGGGGGTAGCACAGATACGCAGTATTTT.

The chain couples TRBV6-5 to TRBJ1-5; 10 nucleotides match TRBD1. This CDR3 contains 18 residues. With 7 bases clipped from V and 0 bases from J, the junction kept 12 bases outside the gene matches. Germline CDR1 reads MNHEY; CDR2 reads SVGAGI. In DNA form, the CDR3 reads TGTGCCAGCAAAATTCGCCACGGGACAGGGGATAGCAATCAGCCCCAGCATTTT. This translates into CASKIRHGTGDSNQPQHF.

This clonotype was seen at least ten times. The V call is TRBV20-1, the J call TRBJ2-7; D remains unclear. Trimming cost V 4 bases and J 5 bases, with 12 bases left between them. The CDR3 has 12 residues. Germline assignment: CDR1 DFQATT and CDR2 SNEGSKA (reference sequence). Here the CDR3 DNA reads TGCAGTGCTACCTATGACCAGGACGAGCAGTACTTC. Translating it yields CSATYDQDEQYF.

This clonotype has ten or more counts. The V and J genes are TRBV15 and TRBJ1-4, with no clear D. CDR1 is LNHNV, CDR2 YYDKDF, per germline (reference sequence). There are 13 residues in the CDR3. The ends were cut back, 4 bases at V and 8 bases at J, with 11 bases in the middle. CDR3 sequence reads: CATSTGRWEKLFF. The CDR3 DNA sequence: TGTGCCACCAGCACAGGCCGGTGGGAAAAACTGTTTTTT. Based on the CDR3 plus reference TRBV15 and TRBJ1-4, the full variable domain is DAMVIQNPRYQVTQFGKPVTLSCSQTLNHNVMYWYQQKSSQAPKLLFHYYDKDFNNEADTPDNFQSRRPNTSFCFLDIRSPGLGDTAMYLCATSTGRWEKLFFGSGTQLSVL.

This clonotype came up a few times. The J gene is TRBJ2-1, the V gene TRBV12-3 or TRBV12-4; 12 nucleotides line up with TRBD2. The CDR3 has 16 residues. Germline trimming cut 8 bases from V and 8 bases from J; bases unmatched to any gene: 13. The CDR3 spells CASRWTSGVSGDEQFF. Here the CDR3 DNA reads TGTGCCAGCCGATGGACTAGCGGGGTCTCGGGGGATGAGCAGTTCTTC.

This clonotype was counted between two and nine times. This sequence joins TRBV18 and TRBJ1-2; D possibly corresponds to TRBD1 (5 bases). The germline gives CDR1 KGHSH, CDR2 LQKENI. CDR3 length: 14 residues. The V gene lost 4 bases and the J gene lost 4 bases, with 13 bases spanning the gap. CDR3 nucleotides: TGTGCCAGCTCACTCCCCAGGGTAGCCTATGGCTACACCTTC. Amino acids: CASSLPRVAYGYTF.

The chain employs TRBV28 and TRBJ2-7; 11 bases fit TRBD2. CDR1 is MDHEN, CDR2 SYDVKM, per germline. The CDR3 spans 16 residues. J lost 2 bases, V lost 6 bases, and 9 bases had no gene match. The CDR3 nucleotides are TGTGCCAGCAGCTTACCCAGACTAGCGGGGCCCTACGAGCAGTACTTC. Its translation: CASSLPRLAGPYEQYF.

This chain connects TRBV7-3 to TRBJ2-1; 7 positions match TRBD1. The CDR3 runs 14 residues. Germline V gene data show CDR1 as SGHTA and CDR2 as FQGTGA. Trimming took 5 bases from V and 5 from J; bases not matched to a gene: 6. The CDR3 nucleotides read TGTGCCAGCAGCGCCGACAGGGCGAACAATGAGCAGTTCTTC. It translates to CASSADRANNEQFF.

This clonotype has a count of ten or more. The CDR3 region has the DNA TGTGCCAGCAGCGTAACAGGGAAAGGGACCTACGAGCAGTACTTC. Its protein product is CASSVTGKGTYEQYF. V gene TRBV12-3 or TRBV12-4 combines with J gene TRBJ2-7; D perhaps matches TRBD1 (6 bases). V lost 6 bases and J 2 bases, leaving 17 bases between the germline ends. The CDR3 runs 15 residues.

This clonotype was observed a few times. This rearrangement joins TRBV27 to TRBJ2-1; the match to TRBD1 covers 7 bases. The germline V gene has CDR1 MNHEY and CDR2 SMNVEV (reference sequence). The V gene end was trimmed by 4 bases and the J gene end by 4 bases; junction bases not matched to a gene: 7. The CDR3 consists of 15 residues. CDR3 DNA sequence: TGTGCCAGCAGTTGGACAGGTGGGGGTTACAATGAGCAGTTCTTC. Encoded protein: CASSWTGGGYNEQFF.

The CDR3 is CASSYSTTGGSGELFF. The CDR3 nucleotides read TGTGCCAGCAGTTACTCGACAACAGGGGGTTCAGGGGAGCTGTTTTTT. V usage is TRBV6-2 or TRBV6-3 and J usage is TRBJ2-2, with 8 bases matching TRBD1. Germline V gives CDR1 MNHEY, CDR2 SVGEGT. The V segment lost 0 bases and the J segment 8 bases; nucleotides outside the gene matches: 8. This CDR3 spans 16 amino acids.

In this sample, this clonotype turned up many times. CDR3 sequence (DNA): TGTGCCAGCAGTCCCCCCCAGGACCTCTACGAGCAGTACTTC. Encoded protein: CASSPPQDLYEQYF. This chain uses TRBV6-5 with TRBJ2-7; D is undetermined. V gave up 5 bases and J gave up 3 bases, with 14 bases separating them. The CDR3 length is 14 residues. Germline V gives CDR1 MNHEY, CDR2 SVGAGI.

This clonotype was picked up many times. The gene calls are TRBV7-2 and TRBJ2-1, with a possible D match to TRBD2 (6 bases). The germline gives CDR1 SGHTA, CDR2 FQGNSA. The CDR3 spans 17 residues. V shed 4 bases and J shed 5 bases, with 21 bases lying between them. DNA for the CDR3: TGTGCCAGCAGCTGGCCCTTGGGACTGACGAAGGACAATGAGCAGTTCTTC. Its protein is CASSWPLGLTKDNEQFF. Together with reference TRBV7-2 and TRBJ2-1, the CDR3 gives the full variable domain: GAGVSQSPSNKVTEKGKDVELRCDPISGHTALYWYRQSLGQGLEFLIYFQGNSAPDKSGLPSDRFSAERTGGSVSTLTIQRTQQEDSAVYLCASSWPLGLTKDNEQFFGPGTRLTVL.